This T cell receptor (beta chain) is drawn from a study of shared clonotypes between healthy human individuals. General observations from the study: Rarefaction showed that sequencing of sorted subsets was incomplete (despite large depth).

Note on this clone: The target antigen is unknown. Possible read error: a much larger clone is one base away.

Each replicate PCR on the sorted subsets used about 220 ng DNA (approximately 27,000 T cell genomes). TCRdb's copy holds only in-frame clones and misses some; the assay was immunoSEQ multiplex PCR. This sample yields about 2 million clones, of which 90% to 95% are seen a single time; 0.1% to 0.15% belongs to the top ten. This CDR3 region has 14 residues. From germline, CDR1 is SGHNT and CDR2 YENEEA. V lost 5 bases, J lost 0 bases, and 2 bases stayed unmatched. The chain employs TRBV11-3 and TRBJ1-1, with 8 bases fitting TRBD1. The specimen sequenced was naive CD4+ T cells sorted from blood. The sample's subset: CD45RA+ positively selected. The origin of this receptor is a man aged 18-30 years in good health. CDR3 in DNA: TGTGCCAGCAGCCTGACAGGGGTGAACACTGAAGCTTTCTTT. It codes for CASSLTGVNTEAFF.